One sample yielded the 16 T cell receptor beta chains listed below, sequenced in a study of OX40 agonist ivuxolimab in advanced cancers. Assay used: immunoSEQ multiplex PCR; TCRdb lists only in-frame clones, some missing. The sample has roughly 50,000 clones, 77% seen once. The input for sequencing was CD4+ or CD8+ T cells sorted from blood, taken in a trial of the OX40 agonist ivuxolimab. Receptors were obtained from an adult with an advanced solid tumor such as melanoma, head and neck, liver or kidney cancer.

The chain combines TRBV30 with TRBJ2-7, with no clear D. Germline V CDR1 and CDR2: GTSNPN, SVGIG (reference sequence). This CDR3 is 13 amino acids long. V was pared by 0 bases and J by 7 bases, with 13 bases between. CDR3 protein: CAWSVAGEGEQYF. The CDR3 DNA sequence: TGTGCCTGGAGTGTAGCTGGAGAAGGGGAGCAGTACTTC.

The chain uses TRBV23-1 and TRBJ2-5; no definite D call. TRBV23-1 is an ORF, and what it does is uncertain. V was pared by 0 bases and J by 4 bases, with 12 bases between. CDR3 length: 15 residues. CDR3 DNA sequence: TGCGCCAGCAGTCAATCAGGTAGACGAGGAGAGACCCAGTACTTC. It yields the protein CASSQSGRRGETQYF.

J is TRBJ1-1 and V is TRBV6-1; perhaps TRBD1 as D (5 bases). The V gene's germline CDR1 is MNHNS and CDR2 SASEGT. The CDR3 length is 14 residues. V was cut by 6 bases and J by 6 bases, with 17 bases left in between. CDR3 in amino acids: CASRGDGRFSEAFF. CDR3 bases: TGTGCCAGCAGGGGGGACGGGCGATTCTCTGAAGCTTTCTTT.

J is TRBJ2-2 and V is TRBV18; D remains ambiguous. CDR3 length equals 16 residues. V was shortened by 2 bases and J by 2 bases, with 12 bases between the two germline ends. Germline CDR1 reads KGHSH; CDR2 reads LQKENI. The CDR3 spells CASSPRSQTNTGELFF. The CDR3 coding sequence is TGTGCCAGCTCACCAAGGTCACAGACCAACACCGGGGAGCTGTTTTTT.

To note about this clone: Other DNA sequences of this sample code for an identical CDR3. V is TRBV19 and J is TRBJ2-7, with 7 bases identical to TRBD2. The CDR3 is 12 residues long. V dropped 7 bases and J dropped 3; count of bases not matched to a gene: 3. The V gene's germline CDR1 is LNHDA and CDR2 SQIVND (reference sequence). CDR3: CASTGRDYEQYF. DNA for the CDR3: TGTGCCAGTACGGGGAGGGACTACGAGCAGTACTTC.

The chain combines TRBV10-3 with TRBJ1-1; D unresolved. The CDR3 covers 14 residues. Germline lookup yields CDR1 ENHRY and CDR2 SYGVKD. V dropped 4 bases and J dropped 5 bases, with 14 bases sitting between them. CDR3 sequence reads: CAISAAGGRTEAFF. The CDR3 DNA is TGTGCCATCAGTGCCGCGGGAGGGCGAACTGAAGCTTTCTTT.

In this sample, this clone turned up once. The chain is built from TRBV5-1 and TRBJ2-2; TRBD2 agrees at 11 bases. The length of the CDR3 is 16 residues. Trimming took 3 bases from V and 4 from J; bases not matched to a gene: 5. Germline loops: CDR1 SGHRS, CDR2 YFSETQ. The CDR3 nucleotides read TGCGCCAGCAGCTCACTAGCGGGAGTAGGCACCGGGGAGCTGTTTTTT. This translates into CASSSLAGVGTGELFF.

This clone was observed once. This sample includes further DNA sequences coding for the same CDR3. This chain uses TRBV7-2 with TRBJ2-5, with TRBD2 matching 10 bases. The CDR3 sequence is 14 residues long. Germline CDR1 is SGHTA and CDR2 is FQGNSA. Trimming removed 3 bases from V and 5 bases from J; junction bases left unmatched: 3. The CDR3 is CASSFSSGGETQYF. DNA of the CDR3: TGTGCCAGCAGCTTTTCTAGCGGGGGTGAGACCCAGTACTTC.

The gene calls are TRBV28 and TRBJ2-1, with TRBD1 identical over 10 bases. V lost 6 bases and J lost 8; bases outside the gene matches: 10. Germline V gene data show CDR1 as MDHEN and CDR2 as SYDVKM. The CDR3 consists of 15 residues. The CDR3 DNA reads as TGTGCCAGCAGCCCCCGGGACAGGGGTAGGGATGAGCAGTTCTTC. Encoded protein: CASSPRDRGRDEQFF.

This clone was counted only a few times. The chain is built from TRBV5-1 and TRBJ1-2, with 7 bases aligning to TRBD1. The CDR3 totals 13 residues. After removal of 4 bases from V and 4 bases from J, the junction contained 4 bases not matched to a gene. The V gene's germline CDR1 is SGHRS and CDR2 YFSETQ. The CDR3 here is CASSLGTAYGYTF. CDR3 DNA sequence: TGCGCCAGCAGCCTAGGGACAGCCTATGGCTACACCTTC.

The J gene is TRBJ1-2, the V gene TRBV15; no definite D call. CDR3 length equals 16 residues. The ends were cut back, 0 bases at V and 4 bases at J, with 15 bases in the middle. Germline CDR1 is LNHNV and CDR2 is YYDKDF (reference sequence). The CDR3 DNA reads TGTGCCACCAGCAGAGATCGAGACGCGGGATCCTATGGCTACACCTTC. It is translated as CATSRDRDAGSYGYTF.

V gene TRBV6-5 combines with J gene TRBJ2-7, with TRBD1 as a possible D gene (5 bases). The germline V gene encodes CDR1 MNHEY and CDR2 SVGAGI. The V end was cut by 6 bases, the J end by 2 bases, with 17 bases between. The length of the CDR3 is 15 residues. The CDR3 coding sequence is TGTGCCAGCAGATCCAGGGCATTGTTCCCCTACGAGCAGTACTTC. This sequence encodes CASRSRALFPYEQYF.

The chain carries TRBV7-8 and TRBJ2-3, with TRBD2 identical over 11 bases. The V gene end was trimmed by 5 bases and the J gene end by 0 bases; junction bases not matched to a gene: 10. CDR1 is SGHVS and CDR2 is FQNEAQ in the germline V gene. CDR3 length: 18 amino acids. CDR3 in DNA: TGTGCCAGCAGCCGACGGGGACTAGCGGAAACTAGCACAGATACGCAGTATTTT. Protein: CASSRRGLAETSTDTQYF.

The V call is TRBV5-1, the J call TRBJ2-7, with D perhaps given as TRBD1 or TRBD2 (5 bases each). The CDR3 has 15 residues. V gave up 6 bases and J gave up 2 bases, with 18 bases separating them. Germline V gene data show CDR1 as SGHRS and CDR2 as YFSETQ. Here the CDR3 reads CASTDGTGQTYEQYF. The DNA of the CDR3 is TGCGCCAGCACTGACGGAACGGGGCAAACCTACGAGCAGTACTTC.

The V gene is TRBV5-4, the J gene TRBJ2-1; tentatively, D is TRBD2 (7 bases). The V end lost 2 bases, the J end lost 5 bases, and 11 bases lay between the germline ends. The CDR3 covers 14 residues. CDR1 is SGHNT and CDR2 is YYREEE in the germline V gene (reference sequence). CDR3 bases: TGTGCCAGCAGCTTAACAGGGAGGGACAATGAGCAGTTCTTC. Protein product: CASSLTGRDNEQFF.

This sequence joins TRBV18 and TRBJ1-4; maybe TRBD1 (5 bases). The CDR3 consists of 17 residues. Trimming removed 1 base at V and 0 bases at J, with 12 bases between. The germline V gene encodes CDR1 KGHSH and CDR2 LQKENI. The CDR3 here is CASSPRPTDSTNEKLFF. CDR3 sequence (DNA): TGTGCCAGCTCACCACGACCGACAGACTCAACTAATGAAAAACTGTTTTTT.